This TCR beta chain was documented in a study of blood T cell repertoires in COVID-19. About the study: Sites in the United States, Italy and Spain provided acute and convalescent COVID-19 samples. In each case, the material was cDNA or gDNA derived from T cells, B-cell-depleted T cells, or PBMCs.

Authors' analysis steps: Amplification of reference gene primers provided the estimated nucleated cell counts. The assay was immunoSEQ multiplex PCR, and TCRdb's table has in-frame clones only and misses some. V, J and clone size were drawn from that table, and D and trimming were deduced from the DNA. In the table there are hundreds of thousands of clones, less than 85% of which are singletons. Trimming left V 0 bases short and J 8 bases short, with 11 bases between. Germline V gives CDR1 SGHDN, CDR2 FVKESK. CDR3 size: 15 residues. The specimen was peripheral blood. The source of this sequence is a woman in her 70s with active or convalescent COVID-19. The J gene is TRBJ1-6, the V gene TRBV14, with D possibly TRBD1 on 6 matching bases. The CDR3 DNA reads as TGTGCCAGCAGCCAAGACGGCAGGGGCTATTCACCCCTCCACTTT. The encoded protein is CASSQDGRGYSPLHF.